This T cell receptor (beta chain) was sequenced in a study of shared T cell receptors in the human thymus. Repertoires were generated with immunoSEQ multiplex PCR, while TCRdb's copy carries only in-frame clones and drops some. The sample records a few hundred thousand clones, roughly 94% being singletons. Germline assignment: CDR1 SGHNT and CDR2 YYREEE (reference sequence). Trimming took off 9 bases at V and 4 bases at J, with 18 bases between the two ends. This CDR3 has 14 residues. The sample consisted of thymocytes. V usage is TRBV5-4 and J usage is TRBJ2-3, with D maybe TRBD2 (6 bases). The sequence came from a human donor. This CDR3 reads CATPKTRVPDTQYF. For the CDR3, the DNA is TGTGCCACCCCGAAGACTAGAGTTCCAGATACGCAGTATTTT.